Each of the 15 T cell receptor beta chains below was sequenced from the same sample in a study of T cell responses to AZD1222 COVID-19 vaccine. Sequenced by immunoSEQ multiplex PCR; TCRdb stores in-frame clones only, minus some. The sample holds 160,000 or so clones; around nine tenths are singletons and the top ten take less than 2%. Sequencing used peripheral blood, obtained on day 0 of AZD1222 vaccination. The receptors come from an adult in good health.

The gene calls are TRBV15 and TRBJ1-5, with D perhaps TRBD1 (5 bases). V shed 0 bases and J shed 6 bases, with 18 bases lying between them. There are 17 residues in the CDR3. Germline V CDR1 and CDR2: LNHNV, YYDKDF (reference sequence). The CDR3 region has the DNA TGTGCCACCAGCAGAGATCTTGGCAGGGATATAGGTCAGCCCCAGCATTTT. This gives the protein CATSRDLGRDIGQPQHF. Supplemented by reference TRBV15 and TRBJ1-5, the full variable domain reads DAMVIQNPRYQVTQFGKPVTLSCSQTLNHNVMYWYQQKSSQAPKLLFHYYDKDFNNEADTPDNFQSRRPNTSFCFLDIRSPGLGDTAMYLCATSRDLGRDIGQPQHFGDGTRLSIL.

The chain links TRBV27 to TRBJ1-2, with D uncertain. CDR3 size: 13 residues. CDR1 and CDR2 from the germline V gene are MNHEY and SMNVEV (reference sequence). Between the trimmed V and J ends, which lost 4 bases and 2 bases, there was a span of 8 bases. For the CDR3, the DNA is TGTGCCAGCAGTTCTGGGCGGAACTATGGCTACACCTTC. Its protein is CASSSGRNYGYTF.

V and J are TRBV27 and TRBJ1-5; the D is unclear. Looked up from germline, CDR1 is MNHEY and CDR2 is SMNVEV (reference sequence). The CDR3 spans 15 residues. V was pared by 8 bases and J by 4 bases, with 18 bases between. CDR3 DNA: TGTGCCAGCGGATTGCCGTTTGGGGAGAATCAGCCCCAGCATTTT. Translation gives CASGLPFGENQPQHF.

The chain links TRBV7-2 to TRBJ2-7, with 11 bases matching TRBD2. CDR1 and CDR2 from the germline V gene are SGHTA and FQGNSA. The J segment lost 3 bases and the V segment lost 0 bases, leaving 10 bases of the junction unmatched. The length of the CDR3 is 18 residues. The CDR3 loop reads CASSLAGLAGLSHYEQYF. In nucleotides, the CDR3 is TGTGCCAGCAGCTTAGCAGGACTAGCGGGCTTATCACACTACGAGCAGTACTTC.

The genes are TRBV7-8 and TRBJ2-3; D may be TRBD1 (7 bases). The germline CDR1 and CDR2 sequences are SGHVS and FQNEAQ. Trimming took 5 bases from V and 6 from J, leaving 18 bases between them. The CDR3 covers 15 residues. CDR3 region: CASSLQGSRGDTQYF. The CDR3 region has the DNA TGTGCCAGCAGCCTACAGGGGTCGCGGGGTGATACGCAGTATTTT.

This chain uses TRBV7-9 with TRBJ2-2, with TRBD1 identical over 8 bases. Germline V CDR1 and CDR2: SEHNR, FQNEAQ (reference sequence). V trimming: 5 bases; J trimming: 7 bases; junction bases outside the gene matches: 9. This CDR3 is 15 amino acids long. This CDR3 is CASSQPGGAGGELFF. DNA of the CDR3: TGTGCCAGCAGCCAGCCAGGGGGCGCGGGCGGGGAGCTGTTTTTT.

The rearrangement joins TRBV30 to TRBJ2-7; 8 positions agree with TRBD1. The CDR3 has 13 residues. Germline values: CDR1 GTSNPN, CDR2 SVGIG (reference sequence). Germline trimming cut 4 bases from V and 5 bases from J; bases unmatched to any gene: 7. DNA of the CDR3: TGTGCCTGGAACCAGGGGGCTCTAGACGAGCAGTACTTC. It codes for CAWNQGALDEQYF.

For this clone: Distinct nucleotide sequences in the sample also encode this CDR3. The V gene is TRBV7-9, the J gene TRBJ2-1, with 11 bases that match TRBD2. Germline V gene data show CDR1 as SEHNR and CDR2 as FQNEAQ (reference sequence). The junction had 3 bases not matched to a gene; V was cut back by 4 bases and J by 1 base. This CDR3 has 16 amino acids. Here the CDR3 reads CASSSRLAGSYNEQFF. As DNA, the CDR3 is TGTGCCAGCAGCTCTAGACTAGCGGGGTCCTACAATGAGCAGTTCTTC. Filled out from reference TRBV7-9 and TRBJ2-1, the complete variable domain reads DTGVSQNPRHKITKRGQNVTFRCDPISEHNRLYWYRQTLGQGPEFLTYFQNEAQLEKSRLLSDRFSAERPKGSFSTLEIQRTEQGDSAMYLCASSSRLAGSYNEQFFGPGTRLTVL.

The chain carries TRBV25-1 and TRBJ2-5, with TRBD1 as a possible D gene (6 bases). Germline values: CDR1 MGHDK, CDR2 SYGVNS. Trimming removed 0 bases from V and 3 bases from J, with 11 bases in between. The CDR3 covers 15 residues. The CDR3 loop is CASSEYIGQKETQYF. The CDR3 bases are TGTGCCAGCAGTGAATATATAGGACAGAAAGAGACCCAGTACTTC.

This sequence joins TRBV27 and TRBJ1-2, with D possibly matching TRBD1 (5 bases). V shed 5 bases and J shed 4 bases, with 20 bases lying between them. Germline V CDR1 and CDR2: MNHEY, SMNVEV (reference sequence). This CDR3 is built from 16 residues. Written as DNA, the CDR3 is TGTGCCAGCAGTCCCCCCCGCGGGGGTTGGTTCTATGGCTACACCTTC. The encoded protein is CASSPPRGGWFYGYTF.

The V gene is TRBV5-5, the J gene TRBJ1-1; D is unresolved. The V end was cut by 5 bases, the J end by 8 bases, with 16 bases between. The germline V gene encodes CDR1 SGHKS and CDR2 YYEKEE (reference sequence). The CDR3 length is 13 residues. In nucleotides, the CDR3 is TGTGCCAGCAGGGAATCGAAAGGATGGGAAGCTTTCTTT. Protein: CASRESKGWEAFF.

Only one count was recorded for this clone. This chain connects TRBV19 to TRBJ2-7; 9 bases map to TRBD1. This CDR3 is built from 15 residues. Looked up from germline, CDR1 is LNHDA and CDR2 is SQIVND (reference sequence). Losses at the gene ends were 3 bases for V and 3 bases for J; bases not matched to a gene: 6. In nucleotides, the CDR3 is TGTGCCAGTAGTATTGGTGGGACAGGGATCTACGAGCAGTACTTC. Its protein product is CASSIGGTGIYEQYF.

V is TRBV5-1 and J is TRBJ1-1; D is perhaps TRBD1 (6 bases). CDR3 length: 15 residues. CDR1 SGHRS and CDR2 YFSETQ come from the germline V gene. V dropped 0 bases and J dropped 7 bases, with 16 bases sitting between them. The CDR3 spells CASSLARTAEGEAFF. The CDR3 bases are TGCGCCAGCAGCTTGGCTCGGACAGCAGAGGGTGAAGCTTTCTTT.

The CDR3 DNA sequence: TGTGCCAGCAGCTTCGGACTGATGAACTCTGGAAACACCATATATTTT. It specifies CASSFGLMNSGNTIYF. The chain couples TRBV7-9 to TRBJ1-3, with D hard to call. With 3 bases removed from V and 0 bases from J, the gap between germline ends came to 12 bases. The length of the CDR3 is 16 residues. CDR1 is SEHNR and CDR2 is FQNEAQ in the germline V gene (reference sequence).

The rearrangement uses TRBV5-1 and TRBJ1-4; a possible D gene is TRBD1 (6 bases). V lost 5 bases and J 5 bases, leaving 16 bases between the germline ends. Per germline, CDR1 SGHRS and CDR2 YFSETQ. The CDR3 length is 15 residues. The chain's CDR3 is CASSPEDRGNEKLFF. CDR3 sequence (DNA): TGCGCCAGCAGTCCCGAGGACAGAGGGAATGAAAAACTGTTTTTT.